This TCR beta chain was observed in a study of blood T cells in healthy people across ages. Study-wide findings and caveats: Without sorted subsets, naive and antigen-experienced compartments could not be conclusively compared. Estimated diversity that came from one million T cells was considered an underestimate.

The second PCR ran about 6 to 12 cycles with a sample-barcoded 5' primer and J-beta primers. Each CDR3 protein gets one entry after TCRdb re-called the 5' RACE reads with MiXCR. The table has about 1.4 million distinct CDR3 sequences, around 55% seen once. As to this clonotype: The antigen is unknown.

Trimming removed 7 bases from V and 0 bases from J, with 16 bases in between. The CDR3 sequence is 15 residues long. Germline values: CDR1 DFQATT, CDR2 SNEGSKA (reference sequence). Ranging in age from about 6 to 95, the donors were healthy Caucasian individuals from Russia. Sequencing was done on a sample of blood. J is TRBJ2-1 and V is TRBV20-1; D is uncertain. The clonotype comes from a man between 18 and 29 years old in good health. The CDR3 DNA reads TGCAGTGGAAGGAAGGGCGGATACTCCTACAATGAGCAGTTCTTC. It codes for CSGRKGGYSYNEQFF.